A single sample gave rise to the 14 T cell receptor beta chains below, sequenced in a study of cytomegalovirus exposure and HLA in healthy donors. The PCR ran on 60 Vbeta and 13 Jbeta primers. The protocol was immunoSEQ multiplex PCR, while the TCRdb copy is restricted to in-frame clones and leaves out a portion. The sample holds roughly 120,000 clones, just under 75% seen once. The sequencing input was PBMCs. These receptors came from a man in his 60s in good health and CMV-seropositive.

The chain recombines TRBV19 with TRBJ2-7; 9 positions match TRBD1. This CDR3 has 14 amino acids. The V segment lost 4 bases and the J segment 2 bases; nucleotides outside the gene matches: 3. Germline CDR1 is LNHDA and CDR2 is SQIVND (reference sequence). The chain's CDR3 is CASSTGDRAYEQYF. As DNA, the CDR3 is TGTGCCAGTAGTACGGGGGACAGGGCCTACGAGCAGTACTTC.

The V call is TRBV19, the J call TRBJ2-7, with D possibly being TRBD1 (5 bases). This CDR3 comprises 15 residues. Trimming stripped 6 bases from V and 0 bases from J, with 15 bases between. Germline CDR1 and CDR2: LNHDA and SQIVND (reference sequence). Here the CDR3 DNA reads TGTGCCAGTAGGGCCCTGACAGCAAACTCCTACGAGCAGTACTTC. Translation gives CASRALTANSYEQYF. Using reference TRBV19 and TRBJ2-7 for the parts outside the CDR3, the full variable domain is DGGITQSPKYLFRKEGQNVTLSCEQNLNHDAMYWYRQDPGQGLRLIYYSQIVNDFQKGDIAEGYSVSREKKESFPLTVTSAQKNPTAFYLCASRALTANSYEQYFGPGTRLTVT.

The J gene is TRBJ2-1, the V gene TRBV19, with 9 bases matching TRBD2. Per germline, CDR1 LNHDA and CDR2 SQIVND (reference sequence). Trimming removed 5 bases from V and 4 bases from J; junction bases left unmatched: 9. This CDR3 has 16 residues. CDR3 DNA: TGTGCCAGTAGTGGTGCGGGGGGGCGAATTTACAATGAGCAGTTCTTC. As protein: CASSGAGGRIYNEQFF.

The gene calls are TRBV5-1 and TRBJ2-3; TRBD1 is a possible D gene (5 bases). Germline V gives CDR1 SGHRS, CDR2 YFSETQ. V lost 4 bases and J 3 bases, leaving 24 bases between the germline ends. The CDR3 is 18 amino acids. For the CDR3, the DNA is TGCGCCAGCAGCACCCTCAGCACAGGAAGGGCATCGACAGATACGCAGTATTTT. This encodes CASSTLSTGRASTDTQYF.

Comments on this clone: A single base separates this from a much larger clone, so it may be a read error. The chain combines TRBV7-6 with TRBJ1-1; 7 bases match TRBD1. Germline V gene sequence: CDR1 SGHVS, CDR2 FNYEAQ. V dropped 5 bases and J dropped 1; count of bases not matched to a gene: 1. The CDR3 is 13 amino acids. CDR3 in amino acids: CASSRDRNTEAFF. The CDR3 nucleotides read TGTGCCAGCAGCCGGGACAGGAACACTGAAGCTTTCTTT.

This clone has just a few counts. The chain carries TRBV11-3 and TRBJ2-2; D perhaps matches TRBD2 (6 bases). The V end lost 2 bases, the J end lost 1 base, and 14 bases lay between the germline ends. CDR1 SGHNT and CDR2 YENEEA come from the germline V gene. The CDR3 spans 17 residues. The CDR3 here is CASSLSYLRGNTGELFF. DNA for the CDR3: TGTGCCAGCAGCTTATCCTACCTGCGGGGGAACACCGGGGAGCTGTTTTTT.

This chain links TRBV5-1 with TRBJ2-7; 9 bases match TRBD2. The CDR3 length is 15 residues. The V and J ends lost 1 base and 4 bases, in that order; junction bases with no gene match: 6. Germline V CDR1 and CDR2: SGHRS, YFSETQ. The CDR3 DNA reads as TGCGCCAGCAGCTTGTTGGTAGCGGGGGCTTACGAGCAGTACTTC. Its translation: CASSLLVAGAYEQYF. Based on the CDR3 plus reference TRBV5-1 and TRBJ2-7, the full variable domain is KAGVTQTPRYLIKTRGQQVTLSCSPISGHRSVSWYQQTPGQGLQFLFEYFSETQRNKGNFPGRFSGRQFSNSRSEMNVSTLELGDSALYLCASSLLVAGAYEQYFGPGTRLTVT.

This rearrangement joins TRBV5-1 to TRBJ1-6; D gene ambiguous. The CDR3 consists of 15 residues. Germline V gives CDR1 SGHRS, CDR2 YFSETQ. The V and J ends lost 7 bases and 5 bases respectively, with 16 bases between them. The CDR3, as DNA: TGCGCCAGCTCACCAGTCCCGGGGAATAATTCACCCCTCCACTTT. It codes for CASSPVPGNNSPLHF.

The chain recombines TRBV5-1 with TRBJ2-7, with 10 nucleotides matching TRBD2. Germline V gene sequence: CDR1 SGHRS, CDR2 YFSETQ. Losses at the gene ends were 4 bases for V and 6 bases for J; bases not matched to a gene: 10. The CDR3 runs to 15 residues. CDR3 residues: CASSLERGGVAEQYF. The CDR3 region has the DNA TGCGCCAGCAGCCTAGAGCGGGGGGGAGTAGCCGAGCAGTACTTC.

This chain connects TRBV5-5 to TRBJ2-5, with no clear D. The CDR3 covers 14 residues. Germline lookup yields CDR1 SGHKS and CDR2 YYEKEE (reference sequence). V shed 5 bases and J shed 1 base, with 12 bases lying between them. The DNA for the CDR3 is TGTGCCAGCAGGCAGCGTCTGTTCCAAGAGACCCAGTACTTC. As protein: CASRQRLFQETQYF.

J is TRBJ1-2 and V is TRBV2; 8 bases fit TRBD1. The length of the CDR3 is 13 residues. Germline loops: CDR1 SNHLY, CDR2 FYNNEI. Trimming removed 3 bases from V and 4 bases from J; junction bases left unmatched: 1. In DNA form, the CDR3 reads TGTGCCAGCAGTGACAGGGGGCCCTATGGCTACACCTTC. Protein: CASSDRGPYGYTF.

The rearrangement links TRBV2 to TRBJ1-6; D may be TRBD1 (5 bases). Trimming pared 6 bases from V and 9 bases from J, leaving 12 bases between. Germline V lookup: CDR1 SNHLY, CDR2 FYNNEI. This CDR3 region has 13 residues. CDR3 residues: CASRGREVSPLHF. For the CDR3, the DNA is TGTGCCAGCAGGGGCAGGGAGGTTTCACCCCTCCACTTT.

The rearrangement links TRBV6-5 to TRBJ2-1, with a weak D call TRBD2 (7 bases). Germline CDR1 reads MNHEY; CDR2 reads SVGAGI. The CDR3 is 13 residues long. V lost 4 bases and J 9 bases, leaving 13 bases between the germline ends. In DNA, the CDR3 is TGTGCCAGCAGTTGGGGAGGGGGGGCTGAGCAGTTCTTC. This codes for CASSWGGGAEQFF.

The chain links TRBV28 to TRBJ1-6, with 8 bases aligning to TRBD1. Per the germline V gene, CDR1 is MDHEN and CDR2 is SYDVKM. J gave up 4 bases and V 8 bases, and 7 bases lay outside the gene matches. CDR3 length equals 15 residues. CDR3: CASSTGGTYNSPLHF. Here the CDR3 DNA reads TGTGCCAGCTCTACAGGGGGAACTTATAATTCACCCCTCCACTTT.